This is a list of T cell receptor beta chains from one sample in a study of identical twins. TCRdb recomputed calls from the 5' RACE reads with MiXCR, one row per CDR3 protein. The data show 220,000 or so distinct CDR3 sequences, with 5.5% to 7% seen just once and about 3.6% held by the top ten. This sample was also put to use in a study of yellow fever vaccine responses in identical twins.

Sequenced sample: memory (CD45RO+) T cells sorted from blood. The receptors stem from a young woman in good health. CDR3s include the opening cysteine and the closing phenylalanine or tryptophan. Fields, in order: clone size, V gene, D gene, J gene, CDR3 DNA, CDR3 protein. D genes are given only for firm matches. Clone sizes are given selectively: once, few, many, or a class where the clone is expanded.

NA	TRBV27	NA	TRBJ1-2	TGTGCCAGCAGTTCGCGAGGAAGCGCCTATGGCTACACCTTC	CASSSRGSAYGYTF
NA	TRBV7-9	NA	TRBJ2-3	TGTGCCAGCAGCTTAGTCGCGTCGAACACAGATACGCAGTATTTT	CASSLVASNTDTQYF
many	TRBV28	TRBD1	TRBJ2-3	TGTGCCAGCAGTTTATTCCAGGGGGCGGATACGCAGTATTTT	CASSLFQGADTQYF
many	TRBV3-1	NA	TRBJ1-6	TGTGCCAGCAGCCTATCCGGGGGGGCGAGGAATAATTCACCCCTCCACTTT	CASSLSGGARNNSPLHF
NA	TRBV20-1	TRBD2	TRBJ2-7	TGCAGTGCTAAGGGACCCCTAGCGCGGGAGAGGCGCGAGCAGTACTTC	CSAKGPLARERREQYF
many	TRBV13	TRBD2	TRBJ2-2	TGTGCCAGCAGCCCGGCTAGCGGGAGATCCGGGGAGCTGTTTTTT	CASSPASGRSGELFF
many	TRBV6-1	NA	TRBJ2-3	TGTGCCAGCATCCCACGGCGGGGAACAGATACGCAGTATTTT	CASIPRRGTDTQYF
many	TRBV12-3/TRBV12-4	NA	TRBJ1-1	TGTGCCAGCAGTGCCCAGGCTGAAGCTTTCTTT	CASSAQAEAFF
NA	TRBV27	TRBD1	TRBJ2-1	TGTGCCAGCAGTCCGCAGGGGGACCCCTACAATGAGCAGTTCTTC	CASSPQGDPYNEQFF
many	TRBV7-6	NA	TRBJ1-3	TGTGCCAGCAGCTTAGTCTCGGCAGGGGCCGGAAACACCATATATTTT	CASSLVSAGAGNTIYF
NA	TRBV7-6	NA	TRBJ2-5	TGTGCCAGCAGCTTAGAGATAGGCCCGGCGACCCAGTACTTC	CASSLEIGPATQYF
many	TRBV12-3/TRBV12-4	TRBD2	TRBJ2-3	TGTGCCAGCAGTTCCCTTAGCGGGAGTAACGGAGATACGCAGTATTTT	CASSSLSGSNGDTQYF
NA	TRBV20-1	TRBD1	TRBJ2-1	TGCAGTGCTAGCCGGGACAGGGGGGCCAATGAGCAGTTCTTC	CSASRDRGANEQFF
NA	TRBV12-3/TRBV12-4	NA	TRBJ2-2	TGTGCCAGCTGTTTAGGGGGGGGTATAGGGGTGAACACCGGGGAGCTGTTTTTT	CASCLGGGIGVNTGELFF
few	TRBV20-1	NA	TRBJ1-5	TGCAGTGCCAACACTAAAAGGGCAGGGGATCAGCCCCAGCATTTT	CSANTKRAGDQPQHF
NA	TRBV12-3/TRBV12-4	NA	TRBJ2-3	TGTGCCAGCAGTTTGGCGGTCCCTGGGTACGCGCAGTATTTT	CASSLAVPGYAQYF
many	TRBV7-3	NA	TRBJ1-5	TGTGCCAGCAGCCTGGGCCACAATCAGCCCCAGCATTTT	CASSLGHNQPQHF
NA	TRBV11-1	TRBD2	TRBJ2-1	TGTGCCACCACTCCCGTAGGACTAGCGGGTGCCCCTCCGGAGGATGAGCAGTTCTTC	CATTPVGLAGAPPEDEQFF
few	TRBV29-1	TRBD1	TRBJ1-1	TGCAGCGTCGGACAGGGGGCGAACACTGAAGCTTTCTTT	CSVGQGANTEAFF
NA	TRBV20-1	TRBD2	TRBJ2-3	TGCAGTGCTAGAGATGTGGCTAGCGGGAGAGGCCCCGATACGCAGTATTTT	CSARDVASGRGPDTQYF
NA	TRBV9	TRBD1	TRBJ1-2	TGTGCCAGCAGCGTTGGGCAGGGGGCTGGCTACACCTTC	CASSVGQGAGYTF
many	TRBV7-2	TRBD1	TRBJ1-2	TGTGCCAGCAGCGGTAGACAGGGTGCCTATGGCTACACCTTC	CASSGRQGAYGYTF
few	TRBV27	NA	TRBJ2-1	TGTGCCACCGCGACGGGACACTACAATGAGCAGTTCTTC	CATATGHYNEQFF
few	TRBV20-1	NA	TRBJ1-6	TGCAGTGCTAGGGCCAGGCAACCTTATAATTCACCCCTCCACTTT	CSARARQPYNSPLHF
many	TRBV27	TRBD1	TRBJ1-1	TGTGCCAGCAGTTTATACCCAGGGGGCGGGACTGAAGCTTTCTTT	CASSLYPGGGTEAFF
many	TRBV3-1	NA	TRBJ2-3	TGTGCCAGCAGCCAAGGGACCCTAGTGGGACCCACAGATACGCAGTATTTT	CASSQGTLVGPTDTQYF
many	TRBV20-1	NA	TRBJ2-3	TGCAGTGCTCCAACGGGGAGCGGAAGGGAAGATACGCAGTATTTT	CSAPTGSGREDTQYF
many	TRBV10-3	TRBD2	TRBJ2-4	TGTGCCATCAGTGAGTCTAAGTCGGGAGGAGGCAAAAACATTCAGTACTTC	CAISESKSGGGKNIQYF
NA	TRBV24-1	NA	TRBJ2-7	TGTGCCACCAGTGATTTGGGCGGGCACGAGCAGTACTTC	CATSDLGGHEQYF
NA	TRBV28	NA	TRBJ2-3	TGTGCCAGCAGTTCTCCCCGCCGGAGGAATACGCAGTATTTT	CASSSPRRRNTQYF
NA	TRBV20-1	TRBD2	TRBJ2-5	TGCAGTGCTAGCGTGGCGGGGGGGCTGGAGACCCAGTACTTC	CSASVAGGLETQYF
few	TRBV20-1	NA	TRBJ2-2	TGCAGTGCTAGAGAGGTGAACACCGGGGAGCTGTTTTTT	CSAREVNTGELFF
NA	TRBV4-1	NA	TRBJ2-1	TGCGCCAGCAGCCGGCCAAGTCTTAAAGGTGAGCAGTTCTTC	CASSRPSLKGEQFF
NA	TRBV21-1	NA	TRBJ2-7	TGTGCCAGCAGCGCCAAAGGGGGCTACGAGCAGTACTTC	CASSAKGGYEQYF
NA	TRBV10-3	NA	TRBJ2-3	TGTGCCATCAGCAGACATCCGTCCACGGATGGCGATACGCAGTATTTT	CAISRHPSTDGDTQYF
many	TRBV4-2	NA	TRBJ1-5	TGTGCCAGCAGCCAAGGGGCCAGAAGGGATCAGCCCCAGCATTTT	CASSQGARRDQPQHF
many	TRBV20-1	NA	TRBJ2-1	TGCAGTACCCCGGCAGGGCAGTACAATGAGCAGTTCTTC	CSTPAGQYNEQFF
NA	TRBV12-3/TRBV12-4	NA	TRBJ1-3	TGTGCCAGCAGTTTGGGGGGGTACACCATATATTTT	CASSLGGYTIYF
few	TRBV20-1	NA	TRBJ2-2	TGCAGTGCTGCCCGGACGACGAACACCGGGGAGCTGTTTTTT	CSAARTTNTGELFF
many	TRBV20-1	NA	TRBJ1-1	TGCAGTGCTAGAGATTGGCAGGGGATGAGTTCTAGTGAAGCTTTCTTT	CSARDWQGMSSSEAFF
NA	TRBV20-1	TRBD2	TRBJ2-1	TGCAGTGCTAGAGATCAGGGGAAGGGGGGACTAGCGGTCCAGGGGGCCTACAATGAGCAGTTCTTC	CSARDQGKGGLAVQGAYNEQFF
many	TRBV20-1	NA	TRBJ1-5	TGCAGTGCTAGCACCAGCGGGGGGTTTGGCAATCAGCCCCAGCATTTT	CSASTSGGFGNQPQHF
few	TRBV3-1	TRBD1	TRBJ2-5	TGTGCCAGCAGCCAAGGGACAGGGGGTGAGACCCAGTACTTC	CASSQGTGGETQYF
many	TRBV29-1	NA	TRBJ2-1	TGCAGCGGGCTTCTAGGGGGGCCCCCAACATACAATGAGCAGTTCTTC	CSGLLGGPPTYNEQFF
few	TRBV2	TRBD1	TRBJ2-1	TGTGCCAGCAGTGAGGGACAGTCCTCTTACAATGAGCAGTTCTTC	CASSEGQSSYNEQFF
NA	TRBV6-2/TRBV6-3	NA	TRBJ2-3	TGTGCCAGCAGTTACTCGGACACTCACAACACAGATACGCAGTATTTT	CASSYSDTHNTDTQYF
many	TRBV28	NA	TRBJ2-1	TGTGCCAGCAGTTTATCGGTCCGGAACAATGAGCAGTTCTTC	CASSLSVRNNEQFF
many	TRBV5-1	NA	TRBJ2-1	TGCGCCAGCAGCTTTGCGGGTTGGCAGTTCTTC	CASSFAGWQFF
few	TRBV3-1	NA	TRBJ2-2	TGTGCCAGCAGCCAAGATGGGCGGGGTGCCCAGAACACCGGGGAGCTGTTTTTT	CASSQDGRGAQNTGELFF
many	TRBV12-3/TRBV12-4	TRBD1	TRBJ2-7	TGTGCCAGCAGTTCCGCCCAGGGGGCAGGAACGGGCGAGCAGTACTTC	CASSSAQGAGTGEQYF
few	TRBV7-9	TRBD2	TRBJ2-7	TGTGCCAGCAGCTTATACACCGGGACTAGCTCCTACGAGCAGTACTTC	CASSLYTGTSSYEQYF
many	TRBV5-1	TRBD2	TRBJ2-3	TGCGCCAGCAGCACCGGTCTAGCGGGGGGGCCCACAGATACGCAGTATTTT	CASSTGLAGGPTDTQYF
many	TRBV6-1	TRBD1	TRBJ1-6	TGTGCCAGCAGTGAAAAAGGTGGGACAGGGCCTTCACCCCTCCACTTT	CASSEKGGTGPSPLHF
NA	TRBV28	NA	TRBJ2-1	TGTGCCAGCAGAAGGAAGCACACTAGTAATGAGCAGTTCTTC	CASRRKHTSNEQFF
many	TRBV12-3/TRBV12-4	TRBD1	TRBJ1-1	TGTGCCAGCAGACAGGGGTTGAACACTGAAGCTTTCTTT	CASRQGLNTEAFF
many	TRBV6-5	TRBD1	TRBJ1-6	TGTGCCAGCAGTTTCACCGGGACAGGTGGTTCACCCCTCCACTTT	CASSFTGTGGSPLHF
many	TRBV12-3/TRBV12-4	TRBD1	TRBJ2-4	TGTGCCAGCAGAGCTGGACAGGGGGTCAAAAACATTCAGTACTTC	CASRAGQGVKNIQYF